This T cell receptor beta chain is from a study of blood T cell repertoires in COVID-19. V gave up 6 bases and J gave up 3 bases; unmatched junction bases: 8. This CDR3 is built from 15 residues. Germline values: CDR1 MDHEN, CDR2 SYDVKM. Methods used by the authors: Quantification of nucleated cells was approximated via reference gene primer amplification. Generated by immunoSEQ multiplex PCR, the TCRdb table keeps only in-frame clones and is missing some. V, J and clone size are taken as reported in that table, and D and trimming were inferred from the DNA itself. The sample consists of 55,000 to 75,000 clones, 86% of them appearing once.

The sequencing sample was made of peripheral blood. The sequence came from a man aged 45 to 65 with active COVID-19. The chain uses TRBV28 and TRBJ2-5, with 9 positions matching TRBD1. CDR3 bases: TGTGCCAGCAGATTCCTCGGGACAGGGAAAGAGACCCAGTACTTC. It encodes CASRFLGTGKETQYF. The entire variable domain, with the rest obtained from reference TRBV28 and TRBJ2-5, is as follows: DVKVTQSSRYLVKRTGEKVFLECVQDMDHENMFWYRQDPGLGLRLIYFSYDVKMKEKGDIPEGYSVSREKKERFSLILESASTNQTSMYLCASRFLGTGKETQYFGPGTRLLVL.